This T cell receptor (beta chain) was profiled in a study of Ad26.COV2.S vaccination and SARS-CoV-2 variants. The treatment denotes: some 20 received Ad26.COV2.S at low or high dose, single or two shots; about 5 received placebo; per-sample allocation not given. Collection of the samples took place on day 63 after the first injection of vaccine or placebo. TCRdb's copy holds only in-frame clones and misses some; the assay was immunoSEQ multiplex PCR. The table has about 430,000 clones, approximately 92% seen once. CDR1 is SGHNT, CDR2 YYREEE, per germline (reference sequence). V was clipped by 0 bases and J by 3 bases, with 10 bases between them. This CDR3 has 14 amino acids.

The chain links TRBV5-4 to TRBJ2-7; no definite D call. This sequence originates from a person between 18 and 60 years old who received the Ad26.COV2.S COVID-19 vaccine or a placebo. This sample comprised peripheral blood, obtained in a trial of Ad26.COV2.S vaccine versus placebo. The CDR3 DNA follows: TGTGCCAGCAGCTTGGTTCCCGGCCACTACGAGCAGTACTTC. It specifies CASSLVPGHYEQYF.